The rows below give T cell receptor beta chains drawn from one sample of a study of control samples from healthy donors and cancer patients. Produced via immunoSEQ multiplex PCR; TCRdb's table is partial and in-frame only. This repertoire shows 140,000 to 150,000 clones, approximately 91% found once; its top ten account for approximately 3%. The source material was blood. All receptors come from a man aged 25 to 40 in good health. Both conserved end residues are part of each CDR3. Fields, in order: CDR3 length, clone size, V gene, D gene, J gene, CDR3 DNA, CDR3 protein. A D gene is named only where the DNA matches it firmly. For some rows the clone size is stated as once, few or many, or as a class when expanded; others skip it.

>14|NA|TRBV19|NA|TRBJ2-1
TGTGCCAGTAGTATAGGGGGGGTATACAATGAGCAGTTCTTC
CASSIGGVYNEQFF
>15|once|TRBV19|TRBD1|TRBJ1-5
TGTGCCAGTAGTATCAAACAGGGGTTTTCTCAGCCCCAGCATTTT
CASSIKQGFSQPQHF
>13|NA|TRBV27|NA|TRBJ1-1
TGTGCCAGCAGTAGAACGGAGGTGGATGAAGCTTTCTTT
CASSRTEVDEAFF
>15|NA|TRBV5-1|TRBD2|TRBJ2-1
TGCGCCAGCAGCGCCACCGGGACTAGCGCCAATGAGCAGTTCTTC
CASSATGTSANEQFF
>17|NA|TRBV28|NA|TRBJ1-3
TGTGCCAGCAGTTTATCCTACCTCGGGAGCTCTGGAAACACCATATATTTT
CASSLSYLGSSGNTIYF
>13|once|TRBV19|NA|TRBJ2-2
TGTGCCAGTAGTATTCAGAACACCGGGGAGCTGTTTTTT
CASSIQNTGELFF
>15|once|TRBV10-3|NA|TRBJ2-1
TGTGCCCCCGTCGGTGGCCAGGGTATTCTGAATGAGCAGTTCTTC
CAPVGGQGILNEQFF
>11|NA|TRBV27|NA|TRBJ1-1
TGTGCCAGCATAAAAGGAACTGAAGCTTTCTTT
CASIKGTEAFF
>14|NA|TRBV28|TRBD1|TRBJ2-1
TGTGCCAGCAGTTCGGGACAGGGGTGGAATGAGCAGTTCTTC
CASSSGQGWNEQFF
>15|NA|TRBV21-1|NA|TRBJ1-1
TGTGCCAGCAGGGGAAAGGGACGGAAGAACACTGAAGCTTTCTTT
CASRGKGRKNTEAFF
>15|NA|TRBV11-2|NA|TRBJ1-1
TGTGCCAGCAGCTTATCGCACATTATGAACACTGAAGCTTTCTTT
CASSLSHIMNTEAFF
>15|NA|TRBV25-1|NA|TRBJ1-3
TGTGCCAGCAGCCTTACTACACCCTCTGGAAACACCATATATTTT
CASSLTTPSGNTIYF
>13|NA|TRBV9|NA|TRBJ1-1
TGTGCCAGCAGCGTAGGAGATTATACTGAAGCTTTCTTT
CASSVGDYTEAFF
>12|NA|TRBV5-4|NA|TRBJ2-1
TGTGCCAGCAGCCCGGGGTACAATGAGCAGTTCTTC
CASSPGYNEQFF
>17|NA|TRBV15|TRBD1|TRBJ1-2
TGTGCCACCAGCAGAGCCCCGGGACAGGGGGGAATCTATGGCTACACCTTC
CATSRAPGQGGIYGYTF
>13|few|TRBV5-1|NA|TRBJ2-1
TGCGCCAGCAGCTTGGACAGGCTCAATGAGCAGTTCTTC
CASSLDRLNEQFF
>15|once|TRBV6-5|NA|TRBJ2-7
TGTGCCAGCAGTTACTCGGGACAAGACTCCTACGAGCAGTACTTC
CASSYSGQDSYEQYF
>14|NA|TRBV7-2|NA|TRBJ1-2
TGTGCCAGCAGCTTTAGGGGAACAGGGCGCGGCTACACCTTC
CASSFRGTGRGYTF
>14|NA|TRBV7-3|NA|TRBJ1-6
TGTGCCAGCAGCCCAACAGGTTATAATTCACCCCTCCACTTT
CASSPTGYNSPLHF
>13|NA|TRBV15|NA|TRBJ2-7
TGTGCCACCAGCCCAAAGAAGGCCTACGAGCAGTACTTC
CATSPKKAYEQYF
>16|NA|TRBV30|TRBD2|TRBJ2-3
TGTGCCTGGAGTGTAGGATCTAGCGGGGGGGCAGATACGCAGTATTTT
CAWSVGSSGGADTQYF
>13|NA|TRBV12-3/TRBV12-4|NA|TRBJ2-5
TGTGCCAGCAGGGGGGACAACCAAGAGACCCAGTACTTC
CASRGDNQETQYF
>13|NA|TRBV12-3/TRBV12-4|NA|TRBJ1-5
TGTGCCAGCAGTTCCCAAGCCAATCAGCCCCAGCATTTT
CASSSQANQPQHF
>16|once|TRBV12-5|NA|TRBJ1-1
TGTGCTAGTGGTTTGACCGTGACAGACACGAACACTGAAGCTTTCTTT
CASGLTVTDTNTEAFF
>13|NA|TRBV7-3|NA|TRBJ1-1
TGTGCCAGCAGCTTGAACAGGAACACTGAAGCTTTCTTT
CASSLNRNTEAFF
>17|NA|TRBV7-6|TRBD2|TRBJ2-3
TGTGCCAGCAGCCCAGGGACTAGCGGGGGGGAAGGGGATACGCAGTATTTT
CASSPGTSGGEGDTQYF
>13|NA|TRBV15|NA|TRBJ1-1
TGTGCCACCAGCAGAGACCCGGGGACTGAAGCTTTCTTT
CATSRDPGTEAFF
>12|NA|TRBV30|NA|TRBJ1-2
TGTGCCTGTACGGACAGAAACTATGGCTACACCTTC
CACTDRNYGYTF
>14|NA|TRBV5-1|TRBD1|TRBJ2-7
TGCGCCAGCAGCTTGGGGACAGGGACCTACGAGCAGTACTTC
CASSLGTGTYEQYF